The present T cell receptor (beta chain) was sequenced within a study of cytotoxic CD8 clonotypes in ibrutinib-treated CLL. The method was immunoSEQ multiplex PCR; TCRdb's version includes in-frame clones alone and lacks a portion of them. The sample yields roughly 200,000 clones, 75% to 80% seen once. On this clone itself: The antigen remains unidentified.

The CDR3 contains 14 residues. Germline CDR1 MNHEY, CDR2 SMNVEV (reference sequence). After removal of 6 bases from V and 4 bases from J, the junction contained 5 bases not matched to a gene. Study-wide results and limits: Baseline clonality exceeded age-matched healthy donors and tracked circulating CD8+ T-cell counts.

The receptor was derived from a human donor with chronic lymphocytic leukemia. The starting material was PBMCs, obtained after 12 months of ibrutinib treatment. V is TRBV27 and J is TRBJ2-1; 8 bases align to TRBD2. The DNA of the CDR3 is TGTGCCAGCAGCCCTAGCGGGCGATACAATGAGCAGTTCTTC. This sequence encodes CASSPSGRYNEQFF.